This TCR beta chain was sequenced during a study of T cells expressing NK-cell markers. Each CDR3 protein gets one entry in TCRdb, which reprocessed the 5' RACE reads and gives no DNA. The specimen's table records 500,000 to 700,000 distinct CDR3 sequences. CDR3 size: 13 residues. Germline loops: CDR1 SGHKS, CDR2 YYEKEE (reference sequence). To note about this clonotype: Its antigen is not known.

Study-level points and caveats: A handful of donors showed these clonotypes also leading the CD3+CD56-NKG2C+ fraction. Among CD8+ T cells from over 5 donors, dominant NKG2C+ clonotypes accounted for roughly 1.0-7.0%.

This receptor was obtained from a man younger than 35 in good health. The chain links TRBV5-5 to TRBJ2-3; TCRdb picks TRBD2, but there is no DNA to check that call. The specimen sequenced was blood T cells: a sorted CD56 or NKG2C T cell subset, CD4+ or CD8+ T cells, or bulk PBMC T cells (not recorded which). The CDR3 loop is CATSGRPSDTQYF. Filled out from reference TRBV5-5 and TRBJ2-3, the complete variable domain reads DAGVTQSPTHLIKTRGQQVTLRCSPISGHKSVSWYQQVLGQGPQFIFQYYEKEERGRGNFPDRFSARQFPNYSSELNVNALLLGDSALYLCATSGRPSDTQYFGPGTRLTVL.